This TCR beta chain was sequenced for a study of T cell clonotyping in hematopoietic cell transplantation. Study details: Cytoreduction preceded collection of pretransplant recipient samples.

The CDR3 consists of 13 residues. Germline CDR1 and CDR2: LNHDA and SQIVND (reference sequence). With 6 bases clipped from V and 2 bases from J, the junction kept 3 bases outside the gene matches. Study results and limitations: Few recipient clonotypes overlapped donors; over 95% were de novo at given depth.

Repertoires were generated with immunoSEQ multiplex PCR, while TCRdb's copy carries only in-frame clones and drops some. The table has approximately 80,000 clones, 90% to 96% seen once. This clone occurred once. As yet, its antigen is unknown. Time point here: recipient sample about 28 days before transplant, after cytoreduction. This sequence originates from a woman aged 45-60 years with acute myeloid leukemia. Some clones in this sample may be carry-over from other donors' samples. The material was peripheral blood mononuclear cells, obtained before stem cell transplant. The rearrangement links TRBV19 to TRBJ1-1; 7 bases map to TRBD1. The CDR3 is CASREGANTEAFF. The CDR3 DNA is TGTGCCAGTAGAGAGGGGGCTAACACTGAAGCTTTCTTT. Using reference TRBV19 and TRBJ1-1 for the parts outside the CDR3, the full variable domain is DGGITQSPKYLFRKEGQNVTLSCEQNLNHDAMYWYRQDPGQGLRLIYYSQIVNDFQKGDIAEGYSVSREKKESFPLTVTSAQKNPTAFYLCASREGANTEAFFGQGTRLTVV.